The 9 T cell receptor beta chains in this list originate from one sample, sequenced in a study of blood T cell repertoires in COVID-19. Clones were sequenced by immunoSEQ multiplex PCR, and TCRdb holds only the in-frame ones, with some missing. The data show about 380,000 clones, with 85% seen just once and approximately 3.6% held by the top ten. The material sequenced was peripheral blood. Source of these receptors: a woman aged 18-29 years with acute or convalescent COVID-19.

The genes are TRBV5-1 and TRBJ1-1; D is undetermined. This CDR3 spans 13 amino acids. Germline values: CDR1 SGHRS, CDR2 YFSETQ. The V end was cut by 3 bases, the J end by 0 bases, with 6 bases between. The CDR3 region is CASSYRVNTEAFF. As DNA, the CDR3 is TGCGCCAGCAGCTACCGGGTGAACACTGAAGCTTTCTTT.

CDR3 DNA: TGCAGCGTTGACTCTCGAACCGACAGGGCCGACTATGGCTACACCTTC. It codes for CSVDSRTDRADYGYTF. J is TRBJ1-2 and V is TRBV29-1; 7 bases map to TRBD1. Germline V gene sequence: CDR1 SQVTM, CDR2 ANQGSEA. Unmatched junction bases numbered 13, after V lost 3 bases and J lost 3 bases. The CDR3 is made up of 16 amino acids.

This clone has a count of ten or more. The chain has TRBV6-5 and TRBJ1-1; D remains ambiguous. V lost 6 bases to trimming and J lost 1 base, with 9 bases between them. The CDR3 length is 13 residues. The germline CDR1 and CDR2 sequences are MNHEY and SVGAGI. The CDR3 reads CASSLSQNTEAFF. Here the CDR3 DNA reads TGTGCCAGCAGCCTCAGTCAGAACACTGAAGCTTTCTTT.

This clone came up once. V gene TRBV9 combines with J gene TRBJ2-4, with D possibly TRBD2 on 6 matching bases. CDR3 size: 19 residues. Trimming cost V 0 bases and J 3 bases, with 22 bases left between them. Germline-derived CDR1 and CDR2 are SGDLS and YYNGEE. The CDR3 here is CASSVVGSERLDVKNIQYF. The DNA for the CDR3 is TGTGCCAGCAGCGTAGTGGGTAGTGAGAGACTAGACGTCAAAAACATTCAGTACTTC.

V usage is TRBV4-2 and J usage is TRBJ1-5; TRBD1 matches 9 bases. The CDR3 runs to 17 residues. The germline gives CDR1 LGHNA, CDR2 YNFKEQ. The junction had 7 bases not matched to a gene; V was cut back by 4 bases and J by 0 bases. The CDR3 DNA reads as TGTGCCAGCAGCCCGGACAGGGGAGGAGATAGCAATCAGCCCCAGCATTTT. Its protein product is CASSPDRGGDSNQPQHF.

The chain recombines TRBV4-1 with TRBJ2-7; possible D gene TRBD1, 5 bases. V shed 2 bases and J shed 8 bases, with 10 bases lying between them. This CDR3 is built from 12 residues. Germline values: CDR1 MGHRA, CDR2 YSYEKL. CDR3 DNA: TGCGCCAGCAGCCAAACAGGTTACCAGCAGTACTTC. This encodes CASSQTGYQQYF.

The genes are TRBV6-5 and TRBJ1-2, with 7 bases that match TRBD1. Germline V CDR1 and CDR2: MNHEY, SVGAGI. V lost 6 bases and J lost 3; bases outside the gene matches: 4. This CDR3 is 13 amino acids long. The CDR3 region has the DNA TGTGCCAGCAGCGCCACAGGGGACTATGGCTACACCTTC. This encodes CASSATGDYGYTF.

This sequence joins TRBV5-4 and TRBJ2-7; TRBD2 matches at 10 bases. With 7 bases clipped from V and 0 bases from J, the junction kept 7 bases outside the gene matches. Germline-derived CDR1 and CDR2 are SGHNT and YYREEE (reference sequence). This CDR3 has 15 residues. CDR3 nucleotide sequence: TGTGCCAGCGCCTCTAGCGGGAGAAGCTCCTACGAGCAGTACTTC. Translating it yields CASASSGRSSYEQYF.

This chain links TRBV3-1 (or the pseudogene TRBV3-2) with TRBJ1-3; unclear D gene. The V and J ends lost 8 bases and 3 bases respectively, with 17 bases between them. CDR1 and CDR2 from the germline V gene are LGHDT and YNNKEL (reference sequence). CDR3 length: 15 residues. The CDR3 DNA sequence: TGTGCCAGCGCCCTCGGACTTTCGGGTGGAAACACCATATATTTT. Its translation is CASALGLSGGNTIYF.